The 27 T cell receptor beta chains reported below all come from one sample, sequenced in a study of T cells after yellow fever vaccination (dated by TCRdb to between 2017 and 2020). The method behind the library was 5' RACE. The sequencer listed for this sample is Illumina HiSeq 2500. TCRdb reworked the public reads: Q25 trimming with fastp, MiXCR clone assembly, productive beta chains retained. Rows are unified per CDR3 protein, each entry keeping the most common DNA and genes. The sample contains around 310,000 distinct CDR3 sequences, 8.7% of them found a single time. Over 15% of the sample rests with the top ten. What the treatment or condition label conveys for this sample: live attenuated yellow fever vaccine strain. Material: PBMCs, obtained on the day of the first yellow fever vaccination. The receptors were gathered from a young man who received the YFV17D yellow fever vaccine.

This clonotype was counted many times. The chain links TRBV5-6 to TRBJ2-3; D ambiguous. The germline V gene has CDR1 SGHDT and CDR2 YYEEEE. The CDR3 runs to 14 residues. Trimming pared 2 bases from V and 5 bases from J, leaving 12 bases between. The CDR3 DNA reads TGTGCCAGCAGCTTCTACAGCGTCGGAGATACGCAGTATTTT. Amino acids: CASSFYSVGDTQYF.

This clonotype was found many times. The chain is built from TRBV20-1 and TRBJ1-1; D is possibly TRBD1 (5 bases). Germline-derived CDR1 and CDR2 are DFQATT and SNEGSKA (reference sequence). The V and J ends lost 5 bases and 4 bases respectively, with 14 bases between them. The CDR3 sequence is 13 residues long. CDR3 in amino acids: CSAPGNQGTEAFF. In DNA, the CDR3 is TGCAGTGCTCCGGGGAATCAGGGCACTGAAGCTTTCTTT.

The CDR3 spells CASSSRQGPYEQYF. The CDR3 DNA follows: TGTGCCAGCTCAAGTCGACAGGGGCCCTACGAGCAGTACTTC. The V call is TRBV18, the J call TRBJ2-7; 8 bases fit TRBD1. The CDR3 is 14 amino acids. Looked up from germline, CDR1 is KGHSH and CDR2 is LQKENI. Trimming removed 5 bases from V and 2 bases from J; junction bases left unmatched: 5.

In this sample, this clonotype turned up a few times. The rearrangement links TRBV6-5 to TRBJ2-1; tentative D call: TRBD2 (7 bases). This CDR3 region has 16 residues. From germline, CDR1 is MNHEY and CDR2 SVGAGI. V was clipped by 3 bases and J by 1 base, with 13 bases between them. The CDR3 DNA reads TGTGCCAGCAGTTATACCGCGGGGGCGTCCTACAATGAGCAGTTCTTC. Translating it yields CASSYTAGASYNEQFF.

A remark on this clonotype: A clone one base away is much larger, so this may be a read error. No conserved phenylalanine or tryptophan is present at the end of the CDR3, so a read error is the likely explanation. The chain combines TRBV5-6 with TRBJ2-2; weak D call: TRBD2 (6 bases). Trimming took 1 base from V and 5 from J, leaving 9 bases between them. Germline assignment: CDR1 SGHDT and CDR2 YYEEEE. The CDR3 has 14 residues. This chain's CDR3 is CASSLNAGTGELFS. The CDR3 region has the DNA TGTGCCAGCAGCTTGAATGCGGGAACCGGGGAGCTGTTTTCT.

The V call is TRBV24-1, the J call TRBJ2-5; TRBD2 agrees at 12 bases. The germline gives CDR1 KGHDR, CDR2 SFDVKD. There are 16 residues in the CDR3. The V and J ends lost 4 bases and 3 bases, in that order; junction bases with no gene match: 5. CDR3 nucleotides: TGTGCCACCAGTGACGAGAGACTAGCGGGGGAAGAGACCCAGTACTTC. This gives the protein CATSDERLAGEETQYF.

This clonotype was seen a few times. This CDR3 reads CASSLETPSYEQYF. CDR3 nucleotides: TGCGCCAGCAGCTTGGAGACTCCCTCCTACGAGCAGTACTTC. The chain joins TRBV5-1 to TRBJ2-7; D remains ambiguous. V lost 0 bases and J 0 bases, leaving 7 bases between the germline ends. Germline CDR1 is SGHRS and CDR2 is YFSETQ. The CDR3 sequence is 14 residues long.

This clonotype has a handful of counts. This chain links TRBV6-5 with TRBJ1-1, with 8 bases fitting TRBD1. J was trimmed by 4 bases and V by 0 bases; bases with no gene match: 10. CDR3 length: 17 residues. The germline CDR1 and CDR2 sequences are MNHEY and SVGAGI. CDR3 DNA: TGTGCCAGCAGTTACTCGGGGGCAGGGGGCGGTAGCACTGAAGCTTTCTTT. Translated: CASSYSGAGGGSTEAFF.

The chain has TRBV18 and TRBJ1-1, with D maybe TRBD1 (5 bases). The V end lost 3 bases, the J end lost 4 bases, and 9 bases lay between the germline ends. The CDR3 has 13 amino acids. Germline V lookup: CDR1 KGHSH, CDR2 LQKENI. The CDR3 region has the DNA TGTGCCAGCTCACCGCGACAGATCACTGAAGCTTTCTTT. Translated, it gives CASSPRQITEAFF.

The J gene is TRBJ1-6, the V gene TRBV28; D not resolved. V was clipped by 4 bases and J by 6 bases, with 13 bases between them. This CDR3 has 15 amino acids. Germline V gene sequence: CDR1 MDHEN, CDR2 SYDVKM. In DNA, the CDR3 is TGTGCCAGCAGTTCCCAACAGAGTCCTAATTCACCCCTCCACTTT. Its translation is CASSSQQSPNSPLHF.

This clonotype has a handful of counts. CDR3 amino acids: CASSPQPGASGFF. CDR3 DNA: TGTGCCAGCAGCCCTCAACCAGGGGCTAGCGGGTTCTTC. The chain combines TRBV7-2 with TRBJ2-1; possibly TRBD2 for D (7 bases). Per germline, CDR1 SGHTA and CDR2 FQGNSA. Trimming took off 5 bases at V and 15 bases at J, with 20 bases between the two ends. CDR3 length: 13 residues. Full variable domain (rest looked up from reference TRBV7-2 and TRBJ2-1): GAGVSQSPSNKVTEKGKDVELRCDPISGHTALYWYRQSLGQGLEFLIYFQGNSAPDKSGLPSDRFSAERTGGSVSTLTIQRTQQEDSAVYLCASSPQPGASGFFGPGTRLTVL.

A few counts support this clonotype. The V and J genes are TRBV5-1 and TRBJ1-6, with 8 bases matching TRBD1. Unmatched junction bases numbered 6, after V lost 0 bases and J lost 7 bases. The V gene's germline CDR1 is SGHRS and CDR2 YFSETQ. The CDR3 is made up of 16 amino acids. CDR3 DNA sequence: TGCGCCAGCAGCTTGGAACTGGACAGGGCCAATTCACCCCTCCACTTT. This codes for CASSLELDRANSPLHF.

The genes are TRBV7-9 and TRBJ2-3; 13 nucleotides agree with TRBD2. CDR3 length equals 16 residues. V lost 5 bases, J lost 4 bases, and 6 bases stayed unmatched. Looked up from germline, CDR1 is SEHNR and CDR2 is FQNEAQ (reference sequence). The CDR3 protein is CASSLRTSGGADTQYF. The CDR3 region has the DNA TGTGCCAGCAGCCTCCGGACTAGCGGGGGAGCAGATACGCAGTATTTT.

This clonotype was picked up a small number of times. The V call is TRBV7-9, the J call TRBJ1-2, with unresolved D. The CDR3 runs to 13 residues. Trimming left V 5 bases short and J 8 bases short, with 15 bases between. CDR1 is SEHNR, CDR2 FQNEAQ, per germline (reference sequence). CDR3 in DNA: TGTGCCAGCAGCCAGTGGGCAGTCCAGGGCTACACCTTC. Its translation: CASSQWAVQGYTF.

V is TRBV6-6 and J is TRBJ1-1, with D perhaps matching TRBD1 (5 bases). This CDR3 has 13 residues. Trimming shortened V by 6 bases and J by 1 base, and 9 bases separated the two germline ends. Germline assignment: CDR1 MNHNY and CDR2 SVGAGI (reference sequence). The DNA of the CDR3 is TGTGCCAGCAGGCCCACAGGGAACACTGAAGCTTTCTTT. Its protein is CASRPTGNTEAFF.

This clonotype appeared a few times. The genes are TRBV6-5 and TRBJ2-2; possibly TRBD2 for D (5 bases). The CDR3 covers 14 residues. Germline assignment: CDR1 MNHEY and CDR2 SVGAGI. Trimming left V 4 bases short and J 6 bases short, with 12 bases between. The CDR3 region is CASSSTPGAGELFF. CDR3 DNA: TGTGCCAGCAGTTCGACCCCCGGGGCCGGGGAGCTGTTTTTT.

This clonotype was picked up a small number of times. The chain links TRBV27 to TRBJ2-7; 9 bases line up with TRBD1. Germline values: CDR1 MNHEY, CDR2 SMNVEV (reference sequence). The CDR3 has 13 residues. Trimming at V came to 6 bases and at J to 3 bases, leaving 3 bases not matched to a gene. The CDR3 spells CASSLTGGYEQYF. Written as DNA, the CDR3 is TGTGCCAGCAGCCTGACAGGGGGCTACGAGCAGTACTTC.

The chain uses TRBV5-4 and TRBJ2-1; D is undetermined. The CDR3 extends over 15 amino acids. V was trimmed by 0 bases and J by 15 bases, leaving 22 bases between them. Germline CDR1 and CDR2: SGHNT and YYREEE (reference sequence). Written as DNA, the CDR3 is TGTGCCAGCAGCTTGGAGGATTCGAGGACCCCCAGGCCGTTCTTC. The encoded protein is CASSLEDSRTPRPFF.

This clonotype was found a few times. The chain recombines TRBV7-2 with TRBJ2-5, with D possibly matching TRBD2 (5 bases). The CDR3 totals 14 residues. Trimming removed 2 bases at V and 1 base at J, with 8 bases between. The germline V gene encodes CDR1 SGHTA and CDR2 FQGNSA. CDR3 amino acids: CASSLRTSQETQYF. CDR3 nucleotides: TGTGCCAGCAGCTTACGGACTTCCCAAGAGACCCAGTACTTC.

The chain couples TRBV2 to TRBJ1-1; D is undetermined. Trimming removed 6 bases at V and 1 base at J, with 18 bases between. The CDR3 runs to 16 residues. The germline V gene has CDR1 SNHLY and CDR2 FYNNEI. The CDR3 region has the DNA TGTGCCAGCAGCGCTACCTATTGGGGTTCGAACACTGAAGCTTTCTTT. Its translation is CASSATYWGSNTEAFF.

This clonotype has only a few counts. The chain has TRBV12-3 or TRBV12-4 and TRBJ1-1, with TRBD1 identical over 7 bases. The V segment lost 5 bases and the J segment 6 bases; nucleotides outside the gene matches: 15. This CDR3 spans 16 amino acids. CDR3 loop: CASSLKQGRKMAEAFF. CDR3 DNA: TGTGCCAGCAGTCTAAAACAGGGGCGGAAAATGGCTGAAGCTTTCTTT.

This clonotype appeared a few times. The chain is built from TRBV29-1 and TRBJ2-1; the match to TRBD1 covers 12 bases. V shed 5 bases, J shed 10 bases, and the junction held 15 bases outside the gene matches. CDR1 SQVTM and CDR2 ANQGSEA come from the germline V gene. The CDR3 loop spans 16 amino acids. In DNA form, the CDR3 reads TGCAGCGTTTTTTTGGCCGGGACAGGGGGCGAAGAGGAGCAGTTCTTC. This sequence encodes CSVFLAGTGGEEEQFF.

This clonotype came up a few times. The V call is TRBV6-1, the J call TRBJ2-7, with TRBD2 as a possible D gene (6 bases). The CDR3 is 14 residues long. The germline gives CDR1 MNHNS, CDR2 SASEGT. V was shortened by 6 bases and J by 0 bases, with 12 bases between the two germline ends. The CDR3 bases are TGTGCCAGCAGGAATACCGGGAGCTCCTACGAGCAGTACTTC. Encoded protein: CASRNTGSSYEQYF.

A few counts support this clonotype. The chain employs TRBV5-1 and TRBJ1-4; no clear D. CDR1 is SGHRS, CDR2 YFSETQ, per germline. The V and J ends lost 3 bases and 5 bases respectively, with 11 bases between them. CDR3 size: 14 residues. The CDR3 DNA is TGCGCCAGCAGCTCTAACGGACCGAATGAAAAACTGTTTTTT. Protein product: CASSSNGPNEKLFF.

The genes are TRBV5-1 and TRBJ2-5; D might be TRBD2 (5 bases). V lost 4 bases and J 5 bases, leaving 21 bases between the germline ends. Germline assignment: CDR1 SGHRS and CDR2 YFSETQ. The CDR3 is made up of 16 amino acids. DNA of the CDR3: TGCGCCAGCAGCGCAATGCTAGGTGGAGGTGAGGAGACCCAGTACTTC. Protein: CASSAMLGGGEETQYF.

This clonotype was counted between two and nine times. This chain connects TRBV12-3 or TRBV12-4 to TRBJ2-7, with TRBD2 identical over 16 bases. The CDR3 has 19 residues. V shed 5 bases, J shed 0 bases, and the junction held 10 bases outside the gene matches. The chain's CDR3 is CASSPPSGTSGGASYEQYF. The CDR3, as DNA: TGTGCCAGCAGTCCCCCCTCCGGGACTAGCGGGGGGGCCTCCTACGAGCAGTACTTC.

The chain recombines TRBV28 with TRBJ2-5, with D possibly being TRBD2 (7 bases). V lost 6 bases and J lost 5, with 16 bases in between. The CDR3 runs 14 residues. The V gene's germline CDR1 is MDHEN and CDR2 SYDVKM. Written as DNA, the CDR3 is TGTGCCAGCAGAATGGCGGGGGCCCAGGAGACCCAGTACTTC. Encoded protein: CASRMAGAQETQYF.